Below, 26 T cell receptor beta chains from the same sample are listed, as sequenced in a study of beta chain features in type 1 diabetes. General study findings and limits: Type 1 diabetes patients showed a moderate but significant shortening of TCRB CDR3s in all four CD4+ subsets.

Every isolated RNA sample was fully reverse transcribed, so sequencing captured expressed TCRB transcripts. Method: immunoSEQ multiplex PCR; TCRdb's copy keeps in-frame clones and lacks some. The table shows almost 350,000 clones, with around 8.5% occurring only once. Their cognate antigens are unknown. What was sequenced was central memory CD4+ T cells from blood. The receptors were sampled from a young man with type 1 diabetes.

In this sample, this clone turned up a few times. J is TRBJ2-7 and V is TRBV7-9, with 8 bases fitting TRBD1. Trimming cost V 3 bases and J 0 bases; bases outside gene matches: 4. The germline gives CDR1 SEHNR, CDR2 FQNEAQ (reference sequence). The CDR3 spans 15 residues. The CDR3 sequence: CASSLDRVSSYEQYF. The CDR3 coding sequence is TGTGCCAGCAGCTTGGACAGGGTGAGCTCCTACGAGCAGTACTTC.

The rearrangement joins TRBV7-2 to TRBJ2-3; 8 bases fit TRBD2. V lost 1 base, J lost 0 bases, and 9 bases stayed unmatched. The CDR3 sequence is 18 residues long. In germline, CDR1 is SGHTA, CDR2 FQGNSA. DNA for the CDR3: TGTGCCAGCAGCTTAGTGGCTAGCGGGCGCCCTAGCACAGATACGCAGTATTTT. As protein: CASSLVASGRPSTDTQYF.

The CDR3 region is CASSLGASIFDTQYF. In nucleotides, the CDR3 is TGTGCCAGCAGCTTAGGGGCCTCGATATTTGATACGCAGTATTTT. The chain combines TRBV7-9 with TRBJ2-3; no clear D. Trimming pared 1 base from V and 6 bases from J, leaving 14 bases between. This CDR3 spans 15 amino acids. Per the germline V gene, CDR1 is SEHNR and CDR2 is FQNEAQ (reference sequence).

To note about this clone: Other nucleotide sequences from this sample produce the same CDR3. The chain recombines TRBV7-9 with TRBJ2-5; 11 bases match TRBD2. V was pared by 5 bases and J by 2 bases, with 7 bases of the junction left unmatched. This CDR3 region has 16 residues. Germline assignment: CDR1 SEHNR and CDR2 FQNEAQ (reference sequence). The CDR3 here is CASSPGTSGDQETQYF. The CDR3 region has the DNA TGTGCCAGCAGCCCAGGGACTAGCGGTGATCAAGAGACCCAGTACTTC.

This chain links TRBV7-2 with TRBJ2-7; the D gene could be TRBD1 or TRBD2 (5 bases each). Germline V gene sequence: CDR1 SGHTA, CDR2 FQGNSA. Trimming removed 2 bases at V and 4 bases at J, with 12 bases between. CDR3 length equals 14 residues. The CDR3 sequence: CASSLTRDLYEQYF. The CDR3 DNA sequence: TGTGCCAGCAGCTTAACCCGGGACCTATACGAGCAGTACTTC.

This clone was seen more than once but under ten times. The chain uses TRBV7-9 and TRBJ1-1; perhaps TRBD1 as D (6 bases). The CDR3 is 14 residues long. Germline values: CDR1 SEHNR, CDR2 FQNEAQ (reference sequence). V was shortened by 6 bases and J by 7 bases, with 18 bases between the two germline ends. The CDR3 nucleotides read TGTGCCAGCAGTATAGATAGGGGGTCGGTTGAAGCTTTCTTT. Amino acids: CASSIDRGSVEAFF.

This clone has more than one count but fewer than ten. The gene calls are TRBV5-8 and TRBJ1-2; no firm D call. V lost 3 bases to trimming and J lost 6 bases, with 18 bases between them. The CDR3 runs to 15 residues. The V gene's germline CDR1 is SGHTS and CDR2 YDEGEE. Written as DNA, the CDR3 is TGTGCCAGCAGCTCCCAGGCGGCAGGAACGAATGGCTACACCTTC. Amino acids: CASSSQAAGTNGYTF.

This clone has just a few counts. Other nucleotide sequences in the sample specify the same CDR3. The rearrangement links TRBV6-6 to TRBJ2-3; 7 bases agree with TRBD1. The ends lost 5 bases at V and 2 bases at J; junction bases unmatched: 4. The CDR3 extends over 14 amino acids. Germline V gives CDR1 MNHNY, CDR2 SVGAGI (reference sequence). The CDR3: CASSPDRATDTQYF. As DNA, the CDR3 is TGTGCCAGCAGTCCAGACAGGGCCACAGATACGCAGTATTTT.

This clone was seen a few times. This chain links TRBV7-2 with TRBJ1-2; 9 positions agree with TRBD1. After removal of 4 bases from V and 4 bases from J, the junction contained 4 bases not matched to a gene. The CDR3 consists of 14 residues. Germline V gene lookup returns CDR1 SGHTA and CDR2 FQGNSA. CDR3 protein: CASSWRQGGYGYTF. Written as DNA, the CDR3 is TGTGCCAGCAGCTGGAGACAGGGGGGCTATGGCTACACCTTC.

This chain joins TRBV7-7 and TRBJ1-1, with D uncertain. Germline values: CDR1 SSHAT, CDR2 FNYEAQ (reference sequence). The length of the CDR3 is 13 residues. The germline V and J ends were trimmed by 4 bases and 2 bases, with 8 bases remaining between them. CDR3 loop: CASSSTVNTEAFF. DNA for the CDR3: TGTGCCAGCAGCTCGACGGTAAACACTGAAGCTTTCTTT. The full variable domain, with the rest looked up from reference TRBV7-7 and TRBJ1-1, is GAGVSQSPRYKVTKRGQDVTLRCDPISSHATLYWYQQALGQGPEFLTYFNYEAQPDKSGLPSDRFSAERPEGSISTLTIQRTEQRDSAMYRCASSSTVNTEAFFGQGTRLTVV.

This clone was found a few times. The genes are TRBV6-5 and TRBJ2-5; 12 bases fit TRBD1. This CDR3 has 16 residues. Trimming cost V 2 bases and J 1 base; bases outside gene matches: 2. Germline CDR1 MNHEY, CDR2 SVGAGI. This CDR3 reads CASSYGTGGGQETQYF. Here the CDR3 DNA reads TGTGCCAGCAGTTACGGGACAGGGGGCGGCCAAGAGACCCAGTACTTC.

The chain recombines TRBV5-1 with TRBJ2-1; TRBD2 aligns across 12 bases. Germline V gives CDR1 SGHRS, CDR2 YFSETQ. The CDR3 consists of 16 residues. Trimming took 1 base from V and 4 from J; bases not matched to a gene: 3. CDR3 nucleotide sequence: TGCGCCAGCAGCTTGCTACTAGCGGGGGGTTACAATGAGCAGTTCTTC. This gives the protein CASSLLLAGGYNEQFF.

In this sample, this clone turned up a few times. CDR3 sequence reads: CASSAGTAQNEQFF. The CDR3 DNA follows: TGTGCCAGCAGTGCTGGGACAGCCCAGAATGAGCAGTTCTTC. This chain joins TRBV6-1 and TRBJ2-1; TRBD1 matches 7 bases. The junction had 7 bases not matched to a gene; V was cut back by 4 bases and J by 7 bases. In germline, CDR1 is MNHNS, CDR2 SASEGT. There are 14 residues in the CDR3.

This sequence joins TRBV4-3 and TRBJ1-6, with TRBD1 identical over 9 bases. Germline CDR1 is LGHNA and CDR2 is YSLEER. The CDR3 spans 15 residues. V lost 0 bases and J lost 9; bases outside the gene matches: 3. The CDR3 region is CASSQENRGRSPLHF. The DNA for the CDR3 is TGCGCCAGCAGCCAAGAAAACAGGGGGCGTTCACCCCTCCACTTT.

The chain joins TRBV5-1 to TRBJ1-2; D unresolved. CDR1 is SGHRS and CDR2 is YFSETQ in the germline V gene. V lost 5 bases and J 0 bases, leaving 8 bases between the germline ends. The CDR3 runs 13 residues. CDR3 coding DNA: TGCGCCAGCAGGACGGATCCTAACTATGGCTACACCTTC. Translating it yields CASRTDPNYGYTF.

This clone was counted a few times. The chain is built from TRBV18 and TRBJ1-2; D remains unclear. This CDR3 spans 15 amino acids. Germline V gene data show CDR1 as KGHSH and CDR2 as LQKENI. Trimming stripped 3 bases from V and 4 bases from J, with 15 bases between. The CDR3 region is CASSPKNDIVYGYTF. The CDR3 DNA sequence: TGTGCCAGCTCACCGAAAAACGACATCGTCTATGGCTACACCTTC.

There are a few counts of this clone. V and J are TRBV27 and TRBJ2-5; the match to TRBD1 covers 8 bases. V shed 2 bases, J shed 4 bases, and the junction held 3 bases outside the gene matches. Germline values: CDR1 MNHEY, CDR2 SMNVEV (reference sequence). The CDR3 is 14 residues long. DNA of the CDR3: TGTGCCAGCAGTTTAGAAACAGGGGGAGAGACCCAGTACTTC. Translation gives CASSLETGGETQYF.

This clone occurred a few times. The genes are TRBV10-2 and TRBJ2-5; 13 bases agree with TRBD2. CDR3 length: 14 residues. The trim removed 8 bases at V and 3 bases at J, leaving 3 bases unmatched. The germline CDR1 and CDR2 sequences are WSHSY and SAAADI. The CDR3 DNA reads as TGCGCCAGCGGACTAGCGGGGGCGAAAGAGACCCAGTACTTC. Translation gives CASGLAGAKETQYF.

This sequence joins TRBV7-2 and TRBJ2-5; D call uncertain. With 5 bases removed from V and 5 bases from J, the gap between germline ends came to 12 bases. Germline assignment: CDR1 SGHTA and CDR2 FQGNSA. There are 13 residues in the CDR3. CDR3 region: CASSQDRRETQYF. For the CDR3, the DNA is TGTGCCAGCAGCCAGGACCGGCGGGAGACCCAGTACTTC.

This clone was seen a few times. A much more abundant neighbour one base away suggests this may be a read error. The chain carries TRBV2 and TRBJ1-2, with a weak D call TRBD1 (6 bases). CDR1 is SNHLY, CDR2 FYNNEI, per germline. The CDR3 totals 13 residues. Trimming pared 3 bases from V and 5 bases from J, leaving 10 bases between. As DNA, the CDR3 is TGTGCCAGCAGTGAGGGCAGGGGATATGGCTACACCTTC. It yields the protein CASSEGRGYGYTF. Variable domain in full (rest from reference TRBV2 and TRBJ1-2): EPEVTQTPSHQVTQMGQEVILRCVPISNHLYFYWYRQILGQKVEFLVSFYNNEISEKSEIFDDQFSVERPDGSNFTLKIRSTKLEDSAMYFCASSEGRGYGYTFGSGTRLTVV.

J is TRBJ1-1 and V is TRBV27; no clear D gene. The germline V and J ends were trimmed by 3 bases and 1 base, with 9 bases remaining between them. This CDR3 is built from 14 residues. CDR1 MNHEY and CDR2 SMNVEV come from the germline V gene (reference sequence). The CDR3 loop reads CASSFRVGNTEAFF. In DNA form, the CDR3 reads TGTGCCAGCAGTTTCCGGGTGGGGAACACTGAAGCTTTCTTT.

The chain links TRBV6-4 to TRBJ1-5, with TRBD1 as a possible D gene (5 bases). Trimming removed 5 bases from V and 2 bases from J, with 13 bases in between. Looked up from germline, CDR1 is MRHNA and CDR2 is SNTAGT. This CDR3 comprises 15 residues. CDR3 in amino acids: CASSPRGGRNQPQHF. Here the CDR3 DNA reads TGTGCCAGCAGTCCCCGGGGCGGGCGCAATCAGCCCCAGCATTTT.

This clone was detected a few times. The CDR3 sequence is CASSLAGGEETQYF. CDR3 in DNA: TGTGCCAGCAGCTTAGCTGGGGGCGAAGAGACCCAGTACTTC. The V call is TRBV7-8, the J call TRBJ2-5; the D gene is possibly TRBD1 (6 bases). This CDR3 comprises 14 residues. Germline V gene lookup returns CDR1 SGHVS and CDR2 FQNEAQ. Trimming cost V 0 bases and J 3 bases, with 8 bases left between them.

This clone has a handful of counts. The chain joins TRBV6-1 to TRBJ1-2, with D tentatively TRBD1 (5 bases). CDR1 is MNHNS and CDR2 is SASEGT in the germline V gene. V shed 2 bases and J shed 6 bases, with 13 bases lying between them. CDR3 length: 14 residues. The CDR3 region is CASSEYGTVHGYTF. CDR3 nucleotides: TGTGCCAGCAGTGAATACGGGACGGTCCATGGCTACACCTTC.

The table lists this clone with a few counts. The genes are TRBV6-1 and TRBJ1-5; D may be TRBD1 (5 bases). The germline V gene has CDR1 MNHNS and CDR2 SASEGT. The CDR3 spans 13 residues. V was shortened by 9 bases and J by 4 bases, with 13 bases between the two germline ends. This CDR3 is CASGRDWNQPQHF. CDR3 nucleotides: TGTGCCAGTGGCCGGGACTGGAATCAGCCCCAGCATTTT.

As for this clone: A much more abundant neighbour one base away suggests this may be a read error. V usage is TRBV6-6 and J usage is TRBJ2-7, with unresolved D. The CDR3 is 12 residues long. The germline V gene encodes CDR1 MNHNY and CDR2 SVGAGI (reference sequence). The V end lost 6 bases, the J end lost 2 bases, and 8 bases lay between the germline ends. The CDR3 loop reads CASSRATYEQYF. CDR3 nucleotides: TGTGCCAGCAGCCGGGCCACCTACGAGCAGTACTTC.